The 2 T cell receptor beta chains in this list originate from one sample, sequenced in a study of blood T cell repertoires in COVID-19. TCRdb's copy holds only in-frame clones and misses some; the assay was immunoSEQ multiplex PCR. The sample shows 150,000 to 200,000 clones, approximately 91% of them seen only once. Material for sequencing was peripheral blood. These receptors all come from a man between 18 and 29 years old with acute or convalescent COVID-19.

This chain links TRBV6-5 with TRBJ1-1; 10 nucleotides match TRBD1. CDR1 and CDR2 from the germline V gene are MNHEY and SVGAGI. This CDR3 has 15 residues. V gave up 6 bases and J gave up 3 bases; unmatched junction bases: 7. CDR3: CASRWDRGVDTEAFF. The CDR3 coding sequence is TGTGCCAGCAGGTGGGACAGGGGAGTTGACACTGAAGCTTTCTTT.

CDR3: CASSPRRQETQYF. The DNA for the CDR3 is TGTGCCAGCAGCCCCCGGCGGCAAGAGACCCAGTACTTC. This rearrangement joins TRBV7-7 to TRBJ2-5, with D hard to call. Germline lookup yields CDR1 SSHAT and CDR2 FNYEAQ (reference sequence). This CDR3 region has 13 residues. V lost 5 bases and J lost 2, with 9 bases in between.